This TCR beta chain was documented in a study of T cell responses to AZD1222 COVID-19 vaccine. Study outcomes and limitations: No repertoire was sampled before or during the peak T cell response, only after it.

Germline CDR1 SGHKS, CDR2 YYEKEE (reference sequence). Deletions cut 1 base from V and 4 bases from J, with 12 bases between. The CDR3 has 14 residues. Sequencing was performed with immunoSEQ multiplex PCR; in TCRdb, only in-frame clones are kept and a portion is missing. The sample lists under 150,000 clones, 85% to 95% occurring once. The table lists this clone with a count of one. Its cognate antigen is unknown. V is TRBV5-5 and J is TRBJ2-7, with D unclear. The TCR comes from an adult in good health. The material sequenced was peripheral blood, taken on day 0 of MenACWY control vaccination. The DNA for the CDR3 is TGTGCCAGCAGCTTGCGGCAGACTTATTACGAGCAGTACTTC. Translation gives CASSLRQTYYEQYF.